What follows describes a single T cell receptor (beta chain). Germline CDR1 reads SGHRS; CDR2 reads YFSETQ. The CDR3 length is 15 residues. The trim removed 0 bases at V and 7 bases at J, leaving 6 bases unmatched. These data belong to a study of blood T cell repertoires in COVID-19. Across the study: There were acute and convalescent COVID-19 samples, and they came from the United States, Italy and Spain. Sources were T cells, B-cell-depleted T cells, or PBMCs; the material itself was cDNA or gDNA.

Source study methods: Amplification of reference gene primers was used by the study to estimate nucleated cell counts. Data came from immunoSEQ multiplex PCR; TCRdb stores just in-frame clones and leaves some out. That table gives V, J and clone size, and the DNA gave D and trimming. The data show under 250,000 clones, around 90% seen once. Shortly before study entry, within 2 weeks, exposed participants had met a COVID-19 case. V usage is TRBV5-1 and J usage is TRBJ2-1, with 8 bases lining up with TRBD2. The source material was PBMCs or T cells enriched from blood (not recorded which). The source is a woman aged 40 to 50 who had been exposed to COVID-19. In DNA form, the CDR3 reads TGCGCCAGCAGCTTGGCAGGGACTAGTGTAAATGAGCAGTTCTTC. It is translated as CASSLAGTSVNEQFF.